The T cell receptor beta chain under discussion was sequenced for a study of blood T cell repertoires in COVID-19 (dated by TCRdb to 2020 to 2022). Regarding the research as a whole: The collaborator samples originated in the United States, Italy and Spain and spanned the acute and convalescent phases of COVID-19. The material from the prospective study consisted of cDNA or gDNA derived from T cells, B-cell-depleted T cells, or PBMCs. Subjects who had been exposed to COVID-19, were actively infected with it, or had recovered from it provided the deeply sampled blood TCRbeta repertoires that made up the dataset. A freely available public database, intended as a resource for researchers studying the immune response to SARS-CoV-2, is where the repertoires were released. Samples were obtained from the ongoing ImmuneRACE study (first 160 participants) and from roughly 1,300 subjects provided by 6 global collaborators. A de-identified subject ID, COVID-19 status, age in years and sex were almost always included in the sample metadata. Where available, HLA class I and class II types were obtained from metadata supplied by the sample provider rather than from assay-based typing.

The immunoSEQ Assay, a bias-controlled multiplex PCR, was used to amplify TCRbeta CDR3 regions from genomic DNA. In the original analysis: The number of nucleated cells in each sample was estimated from the amplification of reference gene primers within the assay. To quantify the absolute abundance of each unique TCRbeta CDR3 rearrangement, sequence reads were collapsed and filtered. Productive Simpson clonality was computed per sample as the square root of Simpson's diversity index over productive rearrangements. Drawn from immuneACCESS, this table holds only the in-frame rearrangements with V and J called that TCRdb kept. Clones are partly lost; checked studies trace under half to an unresolved V gene and leave the rest unexplained. That table is the source of V, J and clone size, and D and trimming were worked out from the DNA. Recorded for this sample are tens of thousands of clones; around 80% of them occurred a single time. Of the sample, roughly 5.4% is held by the ten largest clones.

This clone was found a few times. No cognate antigen has been identified for it. Per-base quality was not reported, and no clone a single base away is much larger than it. In the germline V gene, CDR1 corresponds to SGHDT and CDR2 to YYEEEE. The CDR3 sequence holds 16 residues, the cysteine and phenylalanine included. The read is trimmed to its CDR3 DNA, 48 bases read in frame from base 1. V ends up 4 bases short and J 1 base short, with an unmatched junction base count of 7. Overall study results and their limits: The amount of clinical and demographic metadata varied by source and participant and was provided uncurated.

Collaborating institutions collected whole blood in K2EDTA tubes following their own protocols. For TCRbeta analysis, collaborators shipped samples as frozen whole blood, isolated PBMCs, or DNA extracted from either of those sample types. The sequenced sample consisted of peripheral blood. This receptor was taken from a man aged 50 or older with active COVID-19. The V and J segments used are TRBV5-6 and TRBJ1-1; the central 10 bases match TRBD1. The bases are TGTGCCAGCAGCAACCGGGACAGGGGTCCGAACACTGAAGCTTTCTTT. This is translated as CASSNRDRGPNTEAFF.